What follows are 18 T cell receptor beta chains derived from one specimen sequenced in a study of neurological immune-mediated disorders. MiXCR, run by TCRdb on the 5' RACE reads, gives a single entry per CDR3 protein. The sample includes some 60,000 distinct CDR3 sequences, more than 9.5% seen only once; the top ten take approximately 12%. Time point noted: longitudinal time-point 2. The sample was PBMCs. These receptors were obtained from a man aged 25-45 years in good health.

This clonotype appeared many times. The CDR3 sequence: CASSLSIWQYF. In nucleotides, the CDR3 is TGTGCCAGCAGCTTAAGTATTTGGCAGTACTTC. This chain joins TRBV7-8 and TRBJ2-7; the D is unclear. V shed 2 bases and J shed 9 bases, with 8 bases lying between them. Per the germline V gene, CDR1 is SGHVS and CDR2 is FQNEAQ. This CDR3 spans 11 amino acids.

This clonotype was seen ten or more times. The J gene is TRBJ2-7, the V gene TRBV5-1, with a possible D match to TRBD2 (6 bases). CDR1 is SGHRS and CDR2 is YFSETQ in the germline V gene. This CDR3 comprises 16 residues. The V end lost 4 bases, the J end lost 3 bases, and 20 bases lay between the germline ends. The CDR3 nucleotides read TGCGCCAGCAGCGCGACGTTGGGCGGGACCGGCTACGAGCAGTACTTC. Protein: CASSATLGGTGYEQYF.

There are many counts of this clonotype. The V call is TRBV5-5, the J call TRBJ2-5; 9 bases match TRBD1. The germline V gene has CDR1 SGHKS and CDR2 YYEKEE (reference sequence). The ends lost 2 bases at V and 4 bases at J; junction bases unmatched: 3. The CDR3 is 14 amino acids. In nucleotides, the CDR3 is TGTGCCAGCAGCTTATGGACAGGGGTAGAGACCCAGTACTTC. This translates into CASSLWTGVETQYF.

Notes on this clonotype: Possible read error: a much larger clone is one base away. J is TRBJ2-1 and V is TRBV4-2, with 8 bases that match TRBD2. This CDR3 is built from 17 residues. Germline CDR1 and CDR2: LGHNA and YNFKEQ. V shed 5 bases and J 8 bases; nucleotides not matched to a gene: 17. CDR3 residues: CASSTGLEGGPRDEQFF. In DNA, the CDR3 is TGTGCCAGCAGCACGGGACTAGAGGGAGGGCCGCGGGATGAGCAGTTCTTC.

This clonotype was found many times. V and J are TRBV3-1 and TRBJ2-2, with D unresolved. This CDR3 has 13 residues. V lost 6 bases and J 4 bases, leaving 9 bases between the germline ends. The germline CDR1 and CDR2 sequences are LGHDT and YNNKEL (reference sequence). DNA for the CDR3: TGTGCCAGCAGTGGCGGACCCACCGGGGAGCTGTTTTTT. This sequence encodes CASSGGPTGELFF.

This clonotype showed up many times. In DNA, the CDR3 is TGCGCCAGCAGCTTGGAGGATGGGACTTACAATGAGCAGTTCTTC. Its translation is CASSLEDGTYNEQFF. The chain recombines TRBV5-1 with TRBJ2-1, with a tentative D call TRBD2 (6 bases). The V gene lost 0 bases and the J gene lost 4 bases, with 11 bases spanning the gap. The CDR3 extends over 15 amino acids. Per germline, CDR1 SGHRS and CDR2 YFSETQ.

The rearrangement joins TRBV5-1 to TRBJ2-7; the D gene is possibly TRBD2 (6 bases). Trimming took off 7 bases at V and 2 bases at J, with 16 bases between the two ends. The CDR3 totals 14 residues. Per germline, CDR1 SGHRS and CDR2 YFSETQ. CDR3 sequence reads: CASGRGKGTYEQYF. The CDR3 nucleotides are TGCGCCAGCGGCCGGGGGAAGGGAACCTACGAGCAGTACTTC.

In its sample, this clonotype was seen many times. The CDR3 region has the DNA TGTGCCAGTAGTAAGGGGGCGACGGGCTACACCTTC. It yields the protein CASSKGATGYTF. The V gene is TRBV19, the J gene TRBJ1-2; 7 positions agree with TRBD1. Germline assignment: CDR1 LNHDA and CDR2 SQIVND (reference sequence). With 4 bases clipped from V and 8 bases from J, the junction kept 4 bases outside the gene matches. The CDR3 contains 12 residues.

This clonotype was counted at least ten times. The chain links TRBV4-1 to TRBJ2-7, with a weak D call TRBD1 (6 bases). V was pared by 0 bases and J by 0 bases, with 18 bases between. This CDR3 region has 18 residues. CDR1 is MGHRA and CDR2 is YSYEKL in the germline V gene. The CDR3 protein is CASSQEATQGSYSYEQYF. CDR3 sequence (DNA): TGCGCCAGCAGCCAAGAAGCAACCCAGGGGTCGTACTCCTACGAGCAGTACTTC.

Ten or more counts support this clonotype. The genes are TRBV6-5 and TRBJ2-1; 9 bases map to TRBD2. The CDR3 covers 16 residues. The germline V gene has CDR1 MNHEY and CDR2 SVGAGI. V trimming: 0 bases; J trimming: 5 bases; junction bases outside the gene matches: 5. CDR3 amino acids: CASSYSTSGPHNEQFF. CDR3 DNA: TGTGCCAGCAGTTACTCTACTAGCGGGCCGCACAATGAGCAGTTCTTC.

Only a few counts were recorded for this clonotype. The rearrangement uses TRBV20-1 and TRBJ2-1; TRBD1 agrees at 8 bases. The germline V gene encodes CDR1 DFQATT and CDR2 SNEGSKA (reference sequence). V dropped 6 bases and J dropped 3; count of bases not matched to a gene: 10. This CDR3 comprises 15 residues. The chain's CDR3 is CSAPPGQGIYNEQFF. CDR3 nucleotide sequence: TGCAGTGCACCACCCGGACAGGGTATCTACAATGAGCAGTTCTTC.

Ten or more counts support this clonotype. The gene calls are TRBV5-1 and TRBJ2-3, with 10 bases that match TRBD2. V lost 0 bases and J lost 4; bases outside the gene matches: 2. CDR1 SGHRS and CDR2 YFSETQ come from the germline V gene. This CDR3 is 15 amino acids long. Written as DNA, the CDR3 is TGCGCCAGCAGCTTGGGCAGCGGGAGGGCAGATACGCAGTATTTT. Translated: CASSLGSGRADTQYF.

This clonotype was seen at least ten times. The gene calls are TRBV10-3 and TRBJ1-2; 7 bases are a match to TRBD1. Per germline, CDR1 ENHRY and CDR2 SYGVKD. V was clipped by 6 bases and J by 7 bases; unmatched bases: 14. The CDR3 runs 15 residues. CDR3 sequence reads: CAIRTSTGTFFGYTF. The CDR3 region has the DNA TGTGCCATCAGAACCTCGACAGGGACTTTCTTTGGCTACACCTTC.

This clonotype has a count of ten or more. The J gene is TRBJ2-1, the V gene TRBV7-6, with TRBD2 as a possible D gene (5 bases). This CDR3 spans 12 amino acids. The germline V and J ends were trimmed by 5 bases and 9 bases, with 11 bases remaining between them. Looked up from germline, CDR1 is SGHVS and CDR2 is FNYEAQ. The CDR3 region has the DNA TGTGCCAGCAGCCTCCCGGGGTTTGAGCAGTTCTTC. Its translation: CASSLPGFEQFF.

This clonotype occurred a few times. This chain links TRBV12-3 or TRBV12-4 with TRBJ2-1, with 7 bases matching TRBD1. This CDR3 region has 12 residues. The J segment lost 11 bases and the V segment lost 6 bases, leaving 7 bases of the junction unmatched. The CDR3: CASSTGTVKQFF. The CDR3 DNA reads TGTGCCAGCAGCACCGGGACAGTAAAGCAGTTCTTC.

This clonotype was recorded many times. This chain connects TRBV20-1 to TRBJ2-1; 10 bases are shared with TRBD2. CDR3 length equals 15 residues. Unmatched junction bases numbered 8, after V lost 5 bases and J lost 4 bases. From germline, CDR1 is DFQATT and CDR2 SNEGSKA (reference sequence). The CDR3 sequence: CSAPGTSVTYNEQFF. CDR3 coding DNA: TGCAGTGCTCCCGGGACTAGCGTGACATACAATGAGCAGTTCTTC.

As regards this clonotype: A clone one base away is much larger, so this may be a read error. The chain links TRBV3-1 to TRBJ2-5; D is perhaps TRBD1 (6 bases). Germline CDR1 reads LGHDT; CDR2 reads YNNKEL (reference sequence). The CDR3 is 14 amino acids. The CDR3 coding sequence is TGTGCCAGCAGCCAGACGGACAGCGAAGAGACCAAGTACTTC. Amino acids: CASSQTDSEETKYF.

This clonotype was seen many times. The chain has TRBV6-5 and TRBJ1-2; 10 bases are shared with TRBD1. Germline CDR1 is MNHEY and CDR2 is SVGAGI. Trimming cost V 2 bases and J 7 bases; bases outside gene matches: 7. This CDR3 spans 15 amino acids. As DNA, the CDR3 is TGTGCCAGCAGTTACGGGGGGGACAGGGGAACTGGCTACACCTTC. It translates to CASSYGGDRGTGYTF.